What follows are 19 T cell receptor beta chains derived from one specimen sequenced in a study of Tregs in tolerant kidney transplant recipients. This table comes from immunoSEQ multiplex PCR, and its TCRdb copy is limited to in-frame clones, with some not included. The repertoire holds about 88,000 clones, with roughly 92% as singletons. Sequenced sample: CD8+ T cells from blood. All receptors come from a human donor in good health.

The J gene is TRBJ1-2, the V gene TRBV25-1, with TRBD1 as a possible D gene (5 bases). The CDR3 runs 12 residues. V shed 3 bases and J shed 8 bases, with 10 bases lying between them. Germline V lookup: CDR1 MGHDK, CDR2 SYGVNS. The CDR3 is CASSDGGLGYTF. The CDR3, as DNA: TGTGCCAGCAGTGATGGGGGTCTGGGCTACACCTTC.

The DNA of the CDR3 is TGTGCCAGCAGTTCACAGGTGGAGATTAACACTGAAGCTTTCTTT. Protein sequence: CASSSQVEINTEAFF. The V call is TRBV6-5, the J call TRBJ1-1, with D perhaps TRBD1 (5 bases). CDR1 MNHEY and CDR2 SVGAGI come from the germline V gene. V gave up 4 bases and J gave up 2 bases, with 14 bases separating them. CDR3 length: 15 amino acids.

This rearrangement joins TRBV19 to TRBJ1-1; D remains unclear. Germline CDR1 reads LNHDA; CDR2 reads SQIVND (reference sequence). V lost 5 bases and J lost 2, with 3 bases in between. The CDR3 length is 11 residues. In DNA, the CDR3 is TGTGCCAGTAGTGTCAACACTGAAGCTTTCTTT. It translates to CASSVNTEAFF.

CDR3 DNA sequence: TGTGCCATCAGTGATGTACAGGGACCGAACACCGGGGAGCTGTTTTTT. Its translation: CAISDVQGPNTGELFF. The gene calls are TRBV10-3 and TRBJ2-2; perhaps TRBD1 as D (6 bases). The V gene lost 3 bases and the J gene lost 0 bases, with 11 bases spanning the gap. CDR1 and CDR2 (germline): ENHRY, SYGVKD. There are 16 residues in the CDR3.

The DNA of the CDR3 is TGCAGCGTAAATAGCGGGGCCTACGAGCAGTACTTC. It specifies CSVNSGAYEQYF. The chain couples TRBV29-1 to TRBJ2-7; 8 bases line up with TRBD2. Germline CDR1 SQVTM, CDR2 ANQGSEA. Losses at the gene ends were 6 bases for V and 2 bases for J; bases not matched to a gene: 3. The CDR3 runs 12 residues.

In its sample, this clone was seen a few times. The rearrangement joins TRBV5-1 to TRBJ2-7; 8 bases line up with TRBD1. This CDR3 contains 17 residues. The ends lost 0 bases at V and 2 bases at J; junction bases unmatched: 10. CDR1 SGHRS and CDR2 YFSETQ come from the germline V gene. The CDR3 bases are TGCGCCAGCAGCTTGGCAGTACAGGGGGTTAGACCCTACGAGCAGTACTTC. Translating it yields CASSLAVQGVRPYEQYF.

The chain uses TRBV30 and TRBJ2-7, with 7 nucleotides matching TRBD2. The CDR3 is made up of 14 amino acids. V shed 1 base, J shed 5 bases, and the junction held 8 bases outside the gene matches. Germline V gives CDR1 GTSNPN, CDR2 SVGIG (reference sequence). The CDR3 loop is CAWSGGSGYDEQYF. CDR3 DNA: TGTGCCTGGAGTGGGGGTAGCGGGTACGACGAGCAGTACTTC.

The rearrangement links TRBV2 to TRBJ1-5, with no clear D. There are 13 residues in the CDR3. V shed 1 base and J shed 0 bases, with 1 base lying between them. CDR1 and CDR2 (germline): SNHLY, FYNNEI. Here the CDR3 DNA reads TGTGCCAGCAGTGAAGTTAGCAATCAGCCCCAGCATTTT. Translation gives CASSEVSNQPQHF. The full variable domain, rest sourced from reference TRBV2 and TRBJ1-5, is EPEVTQTPSHQVTQMGQEVILRCVPISNHLYFYWYRQILGQKVEFLVSFYNNEISEKSEIFDDQFSVERPDGSNFTLKIRSTKLEDSAMYFCASSEVSNQPQHFGDGTRLSIL.

This clone was observed a handful of times. The CDR3 region has the DNA TGTGCCAGTTCCGACAGGGGAAACTATGGCTACACCTTC. Its protein product is CASSDRGNYGYTF. J is TRBJ1-2 and V is TRBV27; 8 bases agree with TRBD1. The V gene's germline CDR1 is MNHEY and CDR2 SMNVEV (reference sequence). This CDR3 spans 13 amino acids. The J segment lost 2 bases and the V segment lost 9 bases, leaving 5 bases of the junction unmatched.

The CDR3 DNA sequence: TGTGCCAGCAGCTCACTAGCGGGACTTAATGAGCAGTTCTTC. As protein: CASSSLAGLNEQFF. V is TRBV6-1 and J is TRBJ2-1, with 10 nucleotides matching TRBD2. The trim removed 6 bases at V and 7 bases at J, leaving 6 bases unmatched. CDR1 is MNHNS, CDR2 SASEGT, per germline. The CDR3 is 14 residues long.

This chain uses TRBV2 with TRBJ2-5; 16 nucleotides agree with TRBD2. The length of the CDR3 is 17 residues. The J segment lost 5 bases and the V segment lost 3 bases, leaving 6 bases of the junction unmatched. The V gene's germline CDR1 is SNHLY and CDR2 FYNNEI. CDR3 nucleotides: TGTGCCAGCAGTGAGGGACTAGCGGGGGGGCGGTGGGAGACCCAGTACTTC. Encoded protein: CASSEGLAGGRWETQYF.

V gene TRBV10-2 combines with J gene TRBJ2-5; 12 bases fit TRBD2. Germline CDR1 is WSHSY and CDR2 is SAAADI. The CDR3 is 17 residues long. Trimming cost V 6 bases and J 1 base; bases outside gene matches: 9. The DNA of the CDR3 is TGCGCCAGCAGAGGGACTAGCGGGTGGGGGCTCCAAGAGACCCAGTACTTC. Translation: CASRGTSGWGLQETQYF.

The chain uses TRBV7-6 and TRBJ2-5; D might be TRBD2 (6 bases). The CDR3 runs to 14 residues. Per the germline V gene, CDR1 is SGHVS and CDR2 is FNYEAQ. V lost 2 bases and J 5 bases, leaving 12 bases between the germline ends. The CDR3 region is CASSLLARGETQYF. DNA of the CDR3: TGTGCCAGCAGCTTACTAGCGAGGGGTGAGACCCAGTACTTC. Drawing the rest from reference TRBV7-6 and TRBJ2-5, the complete variable domain is GAGVSQSPRYKVTKRGQDVALRCDPISGHVSLYWYRQALGQGPEFLTYFNYEAQQDKSGLPNDRFSAERPEGSISTLTIQRTEQRDSAMYRCASSLLARGETQYFGPGTRLLVL.

This clone was counted many times. The rearrangement links TRBV6-1 to TRBJ2-5; D not certain. Germline V gene sequence: CDR1 MNHNS, CDR2 SASEGT. V lost 0 bases, J lost 0 bases, and 5 bases lay in between. The CDR3 consists of 14 residues. CDR3 sequence (DNA): TGTGCCAGCAGTGAAGCGGCAGACCAAGAGACCCAGTACTTC. It is translated as CASSEAADQETQYF.

The chain couples TRBV10-2 to TRBJ2-7, with D perhaps TRBD1 (6 bases). V was shortened by 6 bases and J by 3 bases, with 12 bases between the two germline ends. Germline V gene data show CDR1 as WSHSY and CDR2 as SAAADI. The CDR3 is 13 amino acids. For the CDR3, the DNA is TGCGCCAGCAGGAGACAGGACGACTACGAGCAGTACTTC. The encoded protein is CASRRQDDYEQYF.

The gene calls are TRBV19 and TRBJ1-2; 9 nucleotides align to TRBD1. This CDR3 contains 16 residues. V shed 5 bases and J 5 bases; nucleotides not matched to a gene: 12. CDR1 and CDR2 from the germline V gene are LNHDA and SQIVND (reference sequence). CDR3 nucleotides: TGTGCCAGTAGTCCTCCTCGGACAGGGGAGCCATATGGCTACACCTTC. It yields the protein CASSPPRTGEPYGYTF. Full variable domain (remainder filled in from reference TRBV19 and TRBJ1-2): DGGITQSPKYLFRKEGQNVTLSCEQNLNHDAMYWYRQDPGQGLRLIYYSQIVNDFQKGDIAEGYSVSREKKESFPLTVTSAQKNPTAFYLCASSPPRTGEPYGYTFGSGTRLTVV.

The J gene is TRBJ1-3, the V gene TRBV5-6; D is perhaps TRBD1 (6 bases). CDR1 and CDR2 from the germline V gene are SGHDT and YYEEEE. Trimming pared 4 bases from V and 0 bases from J, leaving 14 bases between. The CDR3 length is 16 residues. CDR3 in DNA: TGTGCCAGCAGCGTAATTAGGGGGTTCTCTGGAAACACCATATATTTT. Its protein is CASSVIRGFSGNTIYF.

The rearrangement links TRBV30 to TRBJ1-2, with 10 bases aligning to TRBD1. Per the germline V gene, CDR1 is GTSNPN and CDR2 is SVGIG (reference sequence). This CDR3 is built from 16 residues. The trim removed 4 bases at V and 3 bases at J, leaving 11 bases unmatched. CDR3 nucleotides: TGTGCCTGGATCTCTGACAGGGGGCCTTTTGACTATGGCTACACCTTC. Translated, it gives CAWISDRGPFDYGYTF.

The chain couples TRBV5-1 to TRBJ1-1, with a weak D call TRBD1 (5 bases). V gave up 0 bases and J gave up 7 bases, with 16 bases separating them. The CDR3 has 15 amino acids. Looked up from germline, CDR1 is SGHRS and CDR2 is YFSETQ. Here the CDR3 DNA reads TGCGCCAGCAGCTTGGCCTGGGCAGGGCTAGGTGAAGCTTTCTTT. This translates into CASSLAWAGLGEAFF. The full variable domain, in which reference TRBV5-1 and TRBJ1-1 provide the parts outside the CDR3, is KAGVTQTPRYLIKTRGQQVTLSCSPISGHRSVSWYQQTPGQGLQFLFEYFSETQRNKGNFPGRFSGRQFSNSRSEMNVSTLELGDSALYLCASSLAWAGLGEAFFGQGTRLTVV.